These 7 T cell receptor beta chains were sequenced from one sample in a study of cytomegalovirus exposure and HLA in healthy donors (dated by TCRdb to 2017 to 2019). Library preparation used the immunoSEQ multiplex PCR assay. For the multiplex PCR, a mixture combining 60 forward primers for TCR Vbeta segments and 13 reverse primers for TCR Jbeta segments was used. Drawn from immuneACCESS, this table holds only the in-frame rearrangements with V and J called that TCRdb kept. Clones are partly lost; checked studies trace under half to an unresolved V gene and leave the rest unexplained. The sample data list about 95,000 clones, and about 77% of these were observed just once. 4.9% of the sample comes from the top ten. Sequenced: PBMCs. The source is a woman aged 40 to 50 in good health and CMV-seronegative.

The chain combines TRBV5-6 with TRBJ1-2, with unresolved D. V gave up 2 bases and J gave up 12 bases, with 11 bases separating them. The germline gives CDR1 SGHDT, CDR2 YYEEEE. CDR3 size: 11 residues. This chain's CDR3 is CASSFAGDDTF. CDR3 DNA: TGTGCCAGCAGCTTTGCGGGAGATGACACCTTC.

The rearrangement links TRBV6-5 to TRBJ1-2; maybe TRBD1 (6 bases). CDR1 is MNHEY and CDR2 is SVGAGI in the germline V gene. The germline V and J ends were trimmed by 5 bases and 4 bases, with 14 bases remaining between them. The CDR3 loop spans 14 amino acids. CDR3 sequence (DNA): TGTGCCAGCAGTCCACAGGGTTTAGGCTATGGCTACACCTTC. The encoded protein is CASSPQGLGYGYTF.

This chain links TRBV27 with TRBJ2-1; 10 bases are shared with TRBD1. CDR1 and CDR2 (germline): MNHEY, SMNVEV (reference sequence). The CDR3 extends over 12 amino acids. V lost 6 bases and J lost 15; bases outside the gene matches: 8. This CDR3 reads CASRGRQGAVFF. As DNA, the CDR3 is TGTGCCAGCAGGGGGAGACAGGGGGCGGTGTTCTTC.

The sample holds a few counts of this clone. The chain couples TRBV29-1 to TRBJ2-1, with a weak D call TRBD2 (5 bases). Trimming removed 4 bases from V and 0 bases from J, with 10 bases in between. CDR3 length equals 14 residues. The V gene's germline CDR1 is SQVTM and CDR2 ANQGSEA. CDR3 nucleotides: TGCAGCGTTGTCTTTGGGAGCTCCTACAATGAGCAGTTCTTC. This gives the protein CSVVFGSSYNEQFF.

This clone was recorded a few times. The rearrangement joins TRBV5-1 to TRBJ2-1; the match to TRBD1 covers 11 bases. With 10 bases clipped from V and 0 bases from J, the junction kept 18 bases outside the gene matches. CDR1 SGHRS and CDR2 YFSETQ come from the germline V gene. The CDR3 loop spans 19 amino acids. The CDR3: CASSTGTGGRGHSYNEQFF. The CDR3 DNA reads TGCGCCTCCTCGACCGGGACAGGGGGTCGTGGCCACTCCTACAATGAGCAGTTCTTC.

This chain uses TRBV7-9 with TRBJ2-7, with TRBD1 matching 7 bases. Germline V CDR1 and CDR2: SEHNR, FQNEAQ (reference sequence). This CDR3 has 15 amino acids. V trimming: 4 bases; J trimming: 1 base; junction bases outside the gene matches: 7. The CDR3 bases are TGTGCCAGCAGCTCATTATTACAGGGGTCCTACGAGCAGTACTTC. It is translated as CASSSLLQGSYEQYF. Full variable domain (remainder filled in from reference TRBV7-9 and TRBJ2-7): DTGVSQNPRHKITKRGQNVTFRCDPISEHNRLYWYRQTLGQGPEFLTYFQNEAQLEKSRLLSDRFSAERPKGSFSTLEIQRTEQGDSAMYLCASSSLLQGSYEQYFGPGTRLTVT.

The rearrangement uses TRBV5-1 and TRBJ2-5; possibly TRBD1 for D (6 bases). Trimming pared 2 bases from V and 4 bases from J, leaving 18 bases between. This CDR3 comprises 16 residues. In germline, CDR1 is SGHRS, CDR2 YFSETQ. CDR3 protein: CASSLQGLGSTETQYF. CDR3 in DNA: TGCGCCAGCAGCTTACAGGGATTGGGTTCCACAGAGACCCAGTACTTC.